The sample holds one count of the clone carrying this TCR beta chain. This entry belongs to a study of OX40 agonist ivuxolimab in advanced cancers. The overall study: Partial responses were achieved by three patients, one with hepatocellular carcinoma and two with cutaneous melanoma.

Produced via immunoSEQ multiplex PCR; TCRdb's table is partial and in-frame only. Of 20,000 to 30,000 clones detected, 85% appear once; the ten largest clones hold about 37%. Germline loops: CDR1 SGHDT, CDR2 YYEEEE. The ends were cut back, 0 bases at V and 10 bases at J, with 11 bases in the middle. CDR3 length equals 13 residues. The source of this sequence is an adult with an advanced solid tumor such as melanoma, head and neck, liver or kidney cancer. This chain connects TRBV5-6 to TRBJ2-4; D tentatively reads TRBD1 or TRBD2 (5 bases each). The specimen comprised CD4+ or CD8+ T cells sorted from blood, sampled in a trial of the OX40 agonist ivuxolimab. Here the CDR3 DNA reads TGTGCCAGCAGCTTGGACAGCGAGGGGATTCAGTACTTC. It codes for CASSLDSEGIQYF.